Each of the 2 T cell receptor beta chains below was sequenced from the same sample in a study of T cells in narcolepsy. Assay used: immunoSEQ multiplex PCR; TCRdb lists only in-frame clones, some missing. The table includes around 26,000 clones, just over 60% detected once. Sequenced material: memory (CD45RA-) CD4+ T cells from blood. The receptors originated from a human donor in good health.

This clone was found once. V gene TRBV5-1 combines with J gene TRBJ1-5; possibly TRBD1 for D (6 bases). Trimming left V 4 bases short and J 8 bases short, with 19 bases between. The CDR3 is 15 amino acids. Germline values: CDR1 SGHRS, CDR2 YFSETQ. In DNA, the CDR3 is TGCGCCAGCAGCGCCTCCGGGACACCAAAAGAGCCCCAGCATTTT. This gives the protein CASSASGTPKEPQHF.

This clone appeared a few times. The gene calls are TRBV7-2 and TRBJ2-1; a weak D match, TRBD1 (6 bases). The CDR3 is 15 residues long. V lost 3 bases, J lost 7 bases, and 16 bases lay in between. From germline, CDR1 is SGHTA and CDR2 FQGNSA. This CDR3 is CASSLGAGVKNEQFF. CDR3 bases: TGTGCCAGCAGCTTGGGGGCAGGGGTGAAGAATGAGCAGTTCTTC.